This T cell receptor (beta chain) comes out of a study of T cell responses to AZD1222 COVID-19 vaccine. Study results and limitations: The donor group comprised mostly white British people and more females; the analysis possibly underestimated clonal diversity.

A note on this clone: What it binds is not known.

This CDR3 has 13 amino acids. The V end was cut by 4 bases, the J end by 9 bases, with 16 bases between. The germline V gene has CDR1 SGHKS and CDR2 YYEKEE (reference sequence). Produced via immunoSEQ multiplex PCR; TCRdb's table is partial and in-frame only. The table includes 100,000 to 150,000 clones, around 86% detected once. This chain links TRBV5-5 with TRBJ1-1, with D perhaps TRBD1 (6 bases). The sequence was collected from an adult in good health. The source was peripheral blood, collected on day 0 of AZD1222 vaccination. In nucleotides, the CDR3 is TGTGCCAGCAGCCAAACGGACAGACAAAAAGCTTTCTTT. Protein: CASSQTDRQKAFF.